This TCR beta chain is drawn from a study of shared clonotypes between healthy human individuals (dated by TCRdb to 2020 to 2022). As for the study more broadly: A couple of women and a few men aged 18 to 49 years were included in the cohort. Between about 0.8 and 9.5 billion PBMCs per donor were obtained by leukapheresis. Blood TCR repertoires of about 5 healthy adults were deeply sequenced to estimate repertoire size and the extent of clonotype sharing between individuals. To increase sequencing depth and limit assay-specific biases, TCR repertoire library preparation and sequencing were carried out by different laboratories using diverse techniques.

The donors were healthy, HIV-negative adults with no recently reported acute infections or vaccinations. Every donor was a Caucasian adult residing in Nashville, Tennessee, USA. For unsorted samples, 90 million or so PBMCs were counted and genomic DNA was extracted with the QIAamp DNA Blood Mini kit. Blood was obtained by leukapheresis, after which PBMCs were separated by Ficoll-Histopaque density gradient centrifugation and cryopreserved in liquid nitrogen vapor phase. The study at large found these results: Sampling was limited to blood, and TCR repertoires in tissue likely differ from TCR repertoires in blood. Pairwise subsampling led to the expectation that sequencing depth would affect the degree of clonotype sharing among donors. The small number of donors limited the genetic and exposure-history diversity represented.

Using the deep immunoSEQ assay, multiplex PCR amplified TCR CDR3 regions from genomic DNA. Extracted genomic DNA from each cell subset was distributed evenly across all wells of several immunoSEQ 96-well plates, and each plate was treated as a replicate. Each replicate PCR for unsorted PBMC received roughly 290 ng genomic DNA, equal to tens of thousands of T cell genomes. Ten immunoSEQ deep assay plates were used to sequence unsorted PBMC genomic DNA. The purified libraries were quantified using a Qubit 3.0 fluorometer, sized with a Bioanalyzer 2100, and then quantified again using the KAPA Library Quantification kit. Every immunoSEQ 96-well plate was sequenced on a separate single-read 150-cycle Illumina NextSeq 550 flow cell. Turning to the authors' computational methods: Because the immunoSEQ output held only junctional sequences and lacked quality scores, the filtering could not match the filtering applied to full-length reads. To assign V/J genes and CDR3, sequences were annotated using PyIR, a Python wrapper for IgBLAST v1.9, with IMGT germline references. Reads with weak V/J assignments (E-value above 1e-6), missing CDR3, stop codons, out-of-frame junctions, or ambiguous translated residues were removed. A V3J clonotype was defined by an identical inferred V gene, J gene, and CDR3 amino acid sequence. Percentage overlap between repertoires was computed as shared unique clonotypes divided by the size of the smaller repertoire. Richness of each repertoire was evaluated using RTK rarefaction, the Chao1 estimator, and Recon v2.1 estimates of unobserved clonotypes. The table comes from immuneACCESS by way of TCRdb, which keeps in-frame sequences with V and J called. Part of the clones is missing from these tables; in studies checked, under half for an unresolved V gene and the rest for unknown reasons. The V and J calls and clone size come from that table; D and trimming were worked out from the DNA. In this sample the table shows over 400,000 clones, around four fifths of which occur a single time. The top ten clones comprise approximately 12% of the sample.

Deletion took 5 bases off V and 0 bases off J, with a span of 11 bases between the germline ends. The CDR3 starts with the cysteine, ends with the phenylalanine, and has 14 residues. CDR3 DNA only is kept here, 42 bases in frame from base 1. The germline V gene supplies CDR1 LGHNA and CDR2 YSLEER. Concerning this clone: Its binding antigen is unknown. No per-base quality is available; no much larger clone lies one base away.

Rearrangement joined TRBV4-3 to TRBJ2-7; TRBD1 is perhaps the D gene, given 5 matching bases. The source is a woman between 40 and 50 years old in good health. Some clones in this sample may be carry-over from other donors' samples. The sequencing input was PBMCs. The CDR3 protein: CASSKGAVSYEQYF. The DNA sequence is as follows: TGCGCCAGCAGCAAAGGGGCGGTCTCCTACGAGCAGTACTTC.